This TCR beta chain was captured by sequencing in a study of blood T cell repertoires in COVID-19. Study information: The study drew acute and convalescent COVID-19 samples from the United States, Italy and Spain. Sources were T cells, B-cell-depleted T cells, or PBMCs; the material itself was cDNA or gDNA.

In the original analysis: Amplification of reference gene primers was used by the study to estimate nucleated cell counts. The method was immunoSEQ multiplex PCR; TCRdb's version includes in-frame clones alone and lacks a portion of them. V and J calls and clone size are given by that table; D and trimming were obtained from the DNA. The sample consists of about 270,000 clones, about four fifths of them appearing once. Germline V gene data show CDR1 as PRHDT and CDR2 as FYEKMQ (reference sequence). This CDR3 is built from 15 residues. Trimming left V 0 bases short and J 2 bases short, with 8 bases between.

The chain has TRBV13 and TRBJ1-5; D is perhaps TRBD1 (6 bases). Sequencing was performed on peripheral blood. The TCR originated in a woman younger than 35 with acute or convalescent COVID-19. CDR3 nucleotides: TGTGCCAGCAGCTTAGGGGGGGCGGGCAATCAGCCCCAGCATTTT. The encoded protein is CASSLGGAGNQPQHF.